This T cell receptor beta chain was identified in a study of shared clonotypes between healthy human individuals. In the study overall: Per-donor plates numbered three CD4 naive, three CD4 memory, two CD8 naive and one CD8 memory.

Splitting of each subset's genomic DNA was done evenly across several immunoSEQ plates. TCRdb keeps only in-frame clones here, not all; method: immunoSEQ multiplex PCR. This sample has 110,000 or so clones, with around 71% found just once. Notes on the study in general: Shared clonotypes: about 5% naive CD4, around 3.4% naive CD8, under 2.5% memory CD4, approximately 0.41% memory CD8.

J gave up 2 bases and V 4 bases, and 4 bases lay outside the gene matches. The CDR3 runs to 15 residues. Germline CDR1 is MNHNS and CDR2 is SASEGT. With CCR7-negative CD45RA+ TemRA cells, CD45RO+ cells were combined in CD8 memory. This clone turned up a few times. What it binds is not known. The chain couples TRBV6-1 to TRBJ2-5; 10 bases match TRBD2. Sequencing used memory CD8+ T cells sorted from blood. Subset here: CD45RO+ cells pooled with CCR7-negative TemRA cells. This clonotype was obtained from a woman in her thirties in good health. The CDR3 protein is CASSGEAGGQETQYF. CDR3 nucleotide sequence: TGTGCCAGCAGTGGAGAAGCGGGAGGGCAAGAGACCCAGTACTTC.